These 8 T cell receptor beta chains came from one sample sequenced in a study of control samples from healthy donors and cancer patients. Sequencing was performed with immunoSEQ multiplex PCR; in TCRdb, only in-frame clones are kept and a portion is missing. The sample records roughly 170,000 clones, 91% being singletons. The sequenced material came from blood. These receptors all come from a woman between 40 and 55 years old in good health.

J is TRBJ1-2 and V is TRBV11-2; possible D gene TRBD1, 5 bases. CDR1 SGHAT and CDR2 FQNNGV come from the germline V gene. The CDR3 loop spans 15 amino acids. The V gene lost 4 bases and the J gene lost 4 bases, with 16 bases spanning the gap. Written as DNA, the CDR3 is TGTGCCAGCAGCTCGTCGCCGACCGGGACCTATGGCTACACCTTC. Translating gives CASSSSPTGTYGYTF. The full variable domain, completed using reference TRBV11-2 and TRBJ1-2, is EAGVAQSPRYKIIEKRQSVAFWCNPISGHATLYWYQQILGQGPKLLIQFQNNGVVDDSQLPKDRFSAERLKGVDSTLKIQPAKLEDSAVYLCASSSSPTGTYGYTFGSGTRLTVV.

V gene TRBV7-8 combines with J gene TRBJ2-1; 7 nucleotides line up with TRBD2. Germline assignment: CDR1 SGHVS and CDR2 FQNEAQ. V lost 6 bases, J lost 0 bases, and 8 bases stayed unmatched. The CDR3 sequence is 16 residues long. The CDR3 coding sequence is TGTGCCAGCAGGATATGGAGCGGGGTCTCCTACAATGAGCAGTTCTTC. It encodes CASRIWSGVSYNEQFF.

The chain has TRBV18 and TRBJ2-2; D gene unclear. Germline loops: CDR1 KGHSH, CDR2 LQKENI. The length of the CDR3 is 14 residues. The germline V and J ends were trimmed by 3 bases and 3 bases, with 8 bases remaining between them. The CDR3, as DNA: TGTGCCAGCTCACCCCTAACCCACACCGGGGAGCTGTTTTTT. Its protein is CASSPLTHTGELFF.

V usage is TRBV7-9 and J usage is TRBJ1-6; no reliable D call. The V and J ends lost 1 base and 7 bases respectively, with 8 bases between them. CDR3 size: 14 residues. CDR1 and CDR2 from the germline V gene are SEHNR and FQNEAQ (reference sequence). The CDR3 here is CASSLDSRNSPLHF. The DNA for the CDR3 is TGTGCCAGCAGCTTAGACAGCAGAAATTCACCCCTCCACTTT.

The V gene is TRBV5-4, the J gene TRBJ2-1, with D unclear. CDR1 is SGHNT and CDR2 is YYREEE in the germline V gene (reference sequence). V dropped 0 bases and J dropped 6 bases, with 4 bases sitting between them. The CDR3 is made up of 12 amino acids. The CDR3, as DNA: TGTGCCAGCAGCTTGGGGGGCAATGAGCAGTTCTTC. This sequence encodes CASSLGGNEQFF.

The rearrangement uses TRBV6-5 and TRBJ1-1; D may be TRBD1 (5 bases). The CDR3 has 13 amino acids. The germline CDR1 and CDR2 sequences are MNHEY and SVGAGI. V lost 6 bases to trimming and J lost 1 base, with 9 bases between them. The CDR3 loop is CASRSTANTEAFF. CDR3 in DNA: TGTGCCAGCAGGTCGACAGCGAACACTGAAGCTTTCTTT.

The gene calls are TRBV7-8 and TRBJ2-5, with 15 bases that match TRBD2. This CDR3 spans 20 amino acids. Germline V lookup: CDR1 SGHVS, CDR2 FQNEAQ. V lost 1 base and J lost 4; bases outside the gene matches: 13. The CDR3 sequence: CASSLVPAGTSGGTTETQYF. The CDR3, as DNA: TGTGCCAGCAGCTTAGTGCCAGCCGGGACTAGCGGGGGGACCACAGAGACCCAGTACTTC.

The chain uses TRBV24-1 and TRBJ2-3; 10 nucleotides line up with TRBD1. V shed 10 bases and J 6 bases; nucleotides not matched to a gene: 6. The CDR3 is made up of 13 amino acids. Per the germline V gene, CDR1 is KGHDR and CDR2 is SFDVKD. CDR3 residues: CATSGTGADTQYF. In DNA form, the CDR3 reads TGTGCCACGTCCGGGACAGGGGCGGATACGCAGTATTTT.